This T cell receptor beta chain was sequenced for a study of T cells in Graves' hyperthyroidism and ophthalmopathy. Findings of the study overall: Blood also showed most of the thyroid clonotypes that were expanded above 0.001.

The germline V gene encodes CDR1 SNHLY and CDR2 FYNNEI. The germline V and J ends were trimmed by 4 bases and 5 bases, with 11 bases remaining between them. CDR3 size: 13 residues. This clonotype showed up many times. Its antigen remains unknown. It was RNA transcripts that yielded the amplified TCR beta CDR3 regions. The HTBI primer set drove a first-round RT-PCR of the TCR CDR3. TCRdb ran MiXCR on the multiplex PCR reads and lists one entry per CDR3 protein. This table has about 600,000 distinct CDR3 sequences, about 16% appearing once. The chain joins TRBV2 to TRBJ1-2; D may be TRBD1 (6 bases). Material: blood. This sequence originates from a woman aged 40 to 50 with Graves' ophthalmopathy. The CDR3 coding sequence is TGTGCCAGCAGTGGACAGGTGATTTATGGCTACACCTTC. Encoded protein: CASSGQVIYGYTF.